This is a list of T cell receptor beta chains from one sample in a study of CD8 T cells in Susac syndrome. TCRdb re-analysed the immunoSEQ multiplex PCR reads in MiXCR, keeping a single row per CDR3 protein. This table holds 15,000 to 20,000 distinct CDR3 sequences, approximately 95% found once. Sequencing used CD8+ T cells from PBMCs. These receptor sequences come from a human donor in good health. Each CDR3 is given with its conserved first and last residue. The order of the fields is D gene, J gene, V gene, clone size, CDR3 DNA, CDR3 protein. The D gene is left open where the match is weak. The size of a clone is reported for some rows only, either as once, few or many, or as a class for expanded clones.

NA TRBJ2-7 TRBV2 NA TGTGCCAGCAGAGACAGTTCCTACGAGCAGTACTTC CASRDSSYEQYF
TRBD2 TRBJ2-3 TRBV7-8 NA TGTGCCAGCAGCTTAGAACTAGCGGGAGGCTTCTTCGAGCTGCAGTATTTT CASSLELAGGFFELQYF
NA TRBJ2-1 TRBV5-5 NA TGTGCCAGCAGCTCGCTAGGATCTGGAGGGTACAATGAGCAGTTCTTC CASSSLGSGGYNEQFF
NA TRBJ2-3 TRBV12-3/TRBV12-4 NA TGTGCCAGCAACCCCCGTGGACTCTTTAGCACAGATACGCAGTATTTT CASNPRGLFSTDTQYF
NA TRBJ2-1 TRBV4-3 NA TGCGCCAGCAGCCAAGCCCCCGAGACCGTAAGCTCCTACAATGAGCAGTTCTTC CASSQAPETVSSYNEQFF
NA TRBJ2-3 TRBV9 NA TGTGCCAGCAGCAGCCTAATGAGAAGTAGCACAGATACGCAGTATTTT CASSSLMRSSTDTQYF
NA TRBJ2-3 TRBV28 NA TGTGCCAGCAGTTCCCCCCCGGACACAGTAGAGGTCACAGATACGCAGTATTTT CASSSPPDTVEVTDTQYF
TRBD1 TRBJ2-7 TRBV24-1 few TGTGCCACCAGCGAGACAGGGGGATCGTCCTACGAGCAGTACTTC CATSETGGSSYEQYF
TRBD2 TRBJ2-1 TRBV19 NA TGTGCCAGCTCCTGGACTAGTGGGAATGAGCAGTTCTTC CASSWTSGNEQFF
NA TRBJ2-7 TRBV11-2 NA TGTGCCAGCAGCTTAGTCGGGGGAATCAACGAGCAGTACTTC CASSLVGGINEQYF
NA TRBJ1-5 TRBV28 NA TGTGCCAGCAGTTTAACAGGCAATCAGCCCCAGCATTTT CASSLTGNQPQHF
NA TRBJ1-5 TRBV19 NA TGTGCCAGTAGTATCAGGGAAGGGGCGCCCCAGCATTTT CASSIREGAPQHF
TRBD1 TRBJ1-2 TRBV10-3 once TGTGCCATCAGTGAAGTCGGACAGGGCCTTGGCTACACCTTC CAISEVGQGLGYTF
NA TRBJ1-5 TRBV27 NA TGTGCCAGCAGTTTGGGACACAATCAGCCCCAGCATTTT CASSLGHNQPQHF
NA TRBJ2-1 TRBV19 NA TGTGCCAGTAGTCTTAAGGGACTTCTCTCCTACAATGAGCAGTTCTTC CASSLKGLLSYNEQFF
TRBD2 TRBJ2-1 TRBV13 NA TGTGCCAGCCGACTAGCGGGACTCGATGAGCAGTTCTTC CASRLAGLDEQFF
NA TRBJ2-3 TRBV7-6 NA TGTGCCAGCAGCTTAGCGGGAGGCGCGGATACGCAGTATTTT CASSLAGGADTQYF
NA TRBJ1-5 TRBV5-6 NA TGTGCCAGCAGCTTGATCGGTTCACAGCCCCAGCATTTT CASSLIGSQPQHF
TRBD2 TRBJ2-1 TRBV27 NA TGTGCCAGCAGTTTGTCCCCCGGGACTAGCGAATACAATGAGCAGTTCTTC CASSLSPGTSEYNEQFF
NA TRBJ2-1 TRBV7-9 NA TGTGCCAGCTGGTGGATGGAGCCCCACAATGAGCAGTTCTTC CASWWMEPHNEQFF
NA TRBJ2-5 TRBV6-5 NA TGTGCCAGCAGTTACTCGGACTCGAAAGAGACCCAGTACTTC CASSYSDSKETQYF
NA TRBJ1-4 TRBV7-9 NA TGTGCCAGCAGCCACAGGGTTCTCGGAGATGAAAAACTGTTTTTT CASSHRVLGDEKLFF
NA TRBJ2-5 TRBV5-1 NA TGCGCCAGCAGCTGGTTCGTACGAGAGACCCAGTACTTC CASSWFVRETQYF
NA TRBJ2-1 TRBV15 NA TGTGCCACCAGCAGTAGGGGGGGGGACTATGAGCAGTTCTTC CATSSRGGDYEQFF
TRBD1 TRBJ2-1 TRBV27 NA TGTGCCAGCAGTTTACAGGGGGCTAATGAGCAGTTCTTC CASSLQGANEQFF
TRBD1 TRBJ2-7 TRBV14 NA TGTGCCAGCAGCTCCCGGACAGGGTACGAGCAGTACTTC CASSSRTGYEQYF
NA TRBJ1-1 TRBV28 NA TGTGCCAGCACCTTCATTCCCGAGGGACTTACTGAAGCTTTCTTT CASTFIPEGLTEAFF
NA TRBJ2-7 TRBV10-3 NA TGTGCCATCACCCGAGACAGAACTTACGAGCAGTACTTC CAITRDRTYEQYF
NA TRBJ1-4 TRBV5-1 NA TGCGCCAGCAGCCCTGGGACACCAACTAATGAAAAACTGTTTTTT CASSPGTPTNEKLFF
NA TRBJ2-3 TRBV19 NA TGTGCCAGTTGGGACCGGGACCCCAAGAGAGCAGATACGCAGTATTTT CASWDRDPKRADTQYF
NA TRBJ1-5 TRBV21-1 NA TGTGCCAGCAGCTCCCGGGGGGGCTATAGCAATCAGCCCCAGCATTTT CASSSRGGYSNQPQHF
NA TRBJ2-3 TRBV29-1 NA TGCAGCGTTGAGACGGATAGCACAGATACGCAGTATTTT CSVETDSTDTQYF
NA TRBJ2-2 TRBV20-1 NA TGCAGTGCTAGAGAGAAAACGAACACCGGGGAGCTGTTTTTT CSAREKTNTGELFF
NA TRBJ2-7 TRBV10-3 NA TGTGCCATCAGTCCCGAAGACAGTGCTTATGAGAAGCAGTACTTC CAISPEDSAYEKQYF
NA TRBJ1-1 TRBV29-1 NA TGCAGCGTTGACCTGCCTGAAGCTTTCTTT CSVDLPEAFF
NA TRBJ2-1 TRBV6-5 few TGTGCCAGCAGTATACTCATGGGTAATGAGCAGTTCTTC CASSILMGNEQFF
TRBD2 TRBJ2-3 TRBV10-3 NA TGTGCCATCAGTGAACCTAGCGGGAGAACGGTACCCACAGATACGCAGTATTTT CAISEPSGRTVPTDTQYF